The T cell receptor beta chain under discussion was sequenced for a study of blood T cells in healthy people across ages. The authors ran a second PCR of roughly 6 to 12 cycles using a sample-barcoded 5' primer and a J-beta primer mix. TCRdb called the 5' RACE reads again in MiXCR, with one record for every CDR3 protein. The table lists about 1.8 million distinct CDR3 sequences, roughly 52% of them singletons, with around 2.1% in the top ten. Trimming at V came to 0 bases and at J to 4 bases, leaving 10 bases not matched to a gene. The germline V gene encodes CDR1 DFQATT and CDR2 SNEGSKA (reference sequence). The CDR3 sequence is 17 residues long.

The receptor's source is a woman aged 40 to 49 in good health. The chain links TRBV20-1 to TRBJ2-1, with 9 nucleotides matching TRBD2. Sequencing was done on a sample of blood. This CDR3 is CSARDLGRLADYNEQFF. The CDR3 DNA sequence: TGCAGTGCTAGAGATCTGGGGAGACTAGCGGATTACAATGAGCAGTTCTTC.